These 30 T cell receptor beta chains came from one sample sequenced in a study of T cell repertoires in Merkel cell carcinoma. Sequenced by immunoSEQ multiplex PCR; TCRdb stores in-frame clones only, minus some. Of 13,000 to 15,000 clones in the sample, approximately 73% were seen once. The sample consisted of tumor tissue. All receptors come from an adult with Merkel cell carcinoma.

The chain has TRBV19 and TRBJ2-7, with TRBD1 matching 9 bases. The CDR3 length is 14 residues. V lost 5 bases, J lost 4 bases, and 6 bases stayed unmatched. Germline V gene sequence: CDR1 LNHDA, CDR2 SQIVND (reference sequence). CDR3 nucleotides: TGTGCCAGTAGTCTATGGGACAGGGATTACGAGCAGTACTTC. Protein: CASSLWDRDYEQYF. Drawing the rest from reference TRBV19 and TRBJ2-7, the complete variable domain is DGGITQSPKYLFRKEGQNVTLSCEQNLNHDAMYWYRQDPGQGLRLIYYSQIVNDFQKGDIAEGYSVSREKKESFPLTVTSAQKNPTAFYLCASSLWDRDYEQYFGPGTRLTVT.

J is TRBJ1-1 and V is TRBV15; 7 nucleotides match TRBD1. V shed 0 bases, J shed 5 bases, and the junction held 6 bases outside the gene matches. The length of the CDR3 is 15 residues. In germline, CDR1 is LNHNV, CDR2 YYDKDF (reference sequence). CDR3 residues: CATSRDPAGGTEAFF. In DNA, the CDR3 is TGTGCCACCAGCAGAGATCCGGCAGGGGGAACTGAAGCTTTCTTT.

This rearrangement joins TRBV19 to TRBJ1-6; D possibly corresponds to TRBD1 (6 bases). Germline lookup yields CDR1 LNHDA and CDR2 SQIVND (reference sequence). This CDR3 spans 12 amino acids. V was clipped by 10 bases and J by 10 bases, with 14 bases between them. The CDR3 sequence is CATKEGGSPLHF. As DNA, the CDR3 is TGTGCCACCAAGGAGGGGGGCTCACCCCTCCACTTT.

The chain recombines TRBV5-1 with TRBJ2-1; a possible D gene is TRBD2 (5 bases). CDR3 length equals 13 residues. Between the trimmed V and J ends, which lost 0 bases and 12 bases, there was a span of 13 bases. Looked up from germline, CDR1 is SGHRS and CDR2 is YFSETQ. In DNA form, the CDR3 reads TGCGCCAGCAGCTTGGAAGCAGGAGGTGGGCAGTTCTTC. It yields the protein CASSLEAGGGQFF.

V usage is TRBV28 and J usage is TRBJ1-1; perhaps TRBD1 as D (6 bases). V shed 7 bases and J shed 0 bases, with 12 bases lying between them. Germline values: CDR1 MDHEN, CDR2 SYDVKM. The CDR3 sequence is 14 residues long. CDR3 bases: TGTGCCAGCAAGGCGGACAGCCTGAACACTGAAGCTTTCTTT. This translates into CASKADSLNTEAFF.

The chain joins TRBV14 to TRBJ2-1; possible D gene TRBD1, 5 bases. V was cut by 1 base and J by 8 bases, with 15 bases left in between. The V gene's germline CDR1 is SGHDN and CDR2 FVKESK. This CDR3 spans 15 amino acids. The CDR3 coding sequence is TGTGCCAGCAGCCAAGGCAGGGTCCCTAGGGATGAGCAGTTCTTC. It is translated as CASSQGRVPRDEQFF.

The chain has TRBV5-6 and TRBJ2-3; D might be TRBD2 (6 bases). The V gene's germline CDR1 is SGHDT and CDR2 YYEEEE. The CDR3 is made up of 15 amino acids. V dropped 0 bases and J dropped 0 bases, with 8 bases sitting between them. DNA of the CDR3: TGTGCCAGCAGCTTGGTGGCGGGGAGCACAGATACGCAGTATTTT. It encodes CASSLVAGSTDTQYF.

This clone has more than one count but fewer than ten. The chain carries TRBV5-1 and TRBJ2-7, with D perhaps matching TRBD1 or TRBD2 (5 bases each). V lost 4 bases, J lost 3 bases, and 17 bases lay in between. CDR1 is SGHRS and CDR2 is YFSETQ in the germline V gene. The CDR3 loop spans 15 amino acids. CDR3 sequence (DNA): TGCGCCAGCAGCCCCGGGACGACGGGGCTCTACGAGCAGTACTTC. It codes for CASSPGTTGLYEQYF.

The rearrangement joins TRBV5-1 to TRBJ1-4, with 8 bases that match TRBD1. Trimming took 4 bases from V and 7 from J; bases not matched to a gene: 9. Per germline, CDR1 SGHRS and CDR2 YFSETQ. The CDR3 length is 15 residues. The CDR3 sequence is CASSLDRGRGEKLFF. The CDR3 DNA reads TGCGCCAGCAGCCTAGACAGGGGCCGGGGTGAAAAACTGTTTTTT.

The rearrangement joins TRBV3-1 (or the pseudogene TRBV3-2) to TRBJ2-5; 11 bases are shared with TRBD2. Germline trimming cut 2 bases from V and 10 bases from J; bases unmatched to any gene: 6. From germline, CDR1 is LGHDT and CDR2 YNNKEL (reference sequence). The CDR3 contains 14 residues. The chain's CDR3 is CASSQKLAGGYQYF. DNA for the CDR3: TGTGCCAGCAGCCAAAAGCTAGCGGGAGGATACCAGTACTTC.

The table lists this clone with a few counts. The J gene is TRBJ2-7, the V gene TRBV5-1; D is perhaps TRBD2 (6 bases). Germline loops: CDR1 SGHRS, CDR2 YFSETQ. The CDR3 consists of 14 residues. V lost 3 bases and J lost 6, with 16 bases in between. CDR3 in DNA: TGCGCCAGCAGCTCGGGACTGTTGGAAGGCGAGCAGTACTTC. Residues: CASSSGLLEGEQYF.

In DNA, the CDR3 is TGTGCCAGCAGCTTAGAAGCGGGGGGGCCCTACGAGCAGTACTTC. It specifies CASSLEAGGPYEQYF. The rearrangement links TRBV7-6 to TRBJ2-7; the match to TRBD2 covers 10 bases. This CDR3 has 15 amino acids. Unmatched junction bases numbered 2, after V lost 1 base and J lost 2 bases. The V gene's germline CDR1 is SGHVS and CDR2 FNYEAQ.

The gene calls are TRBV7-6 and TRBJ1-5, with a weak D call TRBD1 (6 bases). From germline, CDR1 is SGHVS and CDR2 FNYEAQ. The CDR3 runs to 18 residues. The V gene lost 1 base and the J gene lost 0 bases, with 16 bases spanning the gap. The CDR3 region is CASSLVEGGLNSNQPQHF. In nucleotides, the CDR3 is TGTGCCAGCAGCTTAGTCGAGGGGGGGCTGAATAGCAATCAGCCCCAGCATTTT.

The V call is TRBV13, the J call TRBJ2-7; D is perhaps TRBD2 (5 bases). The germline V gene has CDR1 PRHDT and CDR2 FYEKMQ (reference sequence). V lost 1 base to trimming and J lost 4 bases, with 5 bases between them. There are 12 residues in the CDR3. The CDR3 protein is CASSLAGYEQYF. In nucleotides, the CDR3 is TGTGCCAGCAGCTTAGCGGGGTACGAGCAGTACTTC.

The chain has TRBV10-3 and TRBJ1-6; D unresolved. V was shortened by 6 bases and J by 7 bases, with 7 bases between the two germline ends. CDR1 and CDR2 from the germline V gene are ENHRY and SYGVKD. The CDR3 is 12 amino acids. The CDR3 DNA is TGTGCCATCAGGGGAGGAAATTCACCCCTCCACTTT. Translating it yields CAIRGGNSPLHF.

This rearrangement joins TRBV25-1 to TRBJ1-2, with no clear D. The CDR3 covers 15 residues. Germline lookup yields CDR1 MGHDK and CDR2 SYGVNS. V lost 6 bases and J 2 bases, leaving 16 bases between the germline ends. CDR3 region: CASSDRWTRNYGYTF. The CDR3 DNA reads as TGTGCCAGCAGCGATCGCTGGACCCGAAACTATGGCTACACCTTC.

The chain couples TRBV10-1 to TRBJ1-1; D possibly corresponds to TRBD1 (6 bases). Looked up from germline, CDR1 is WNHNN and CDR2 is SYGVQD (reference sequence). The CDR3 contains 18 residues. V lost 6 bases and J lost 1, with 24 bases in between. CDR3 in DNA: TGCGCCAGCAGCCCGTCGGGGGGGCCCCGAAATAAGAACACTGAAGCTTTCTTT. Encoded protein: CASSPSGGPRNKNTEAFF.

This chain links TRBV19 with TRBJ2-5; a weak D match, TRBD2 (6 bases). Per the germline V gene, CDR1 is LNHDA and CDR2 is SQIVND (reference sequence). This CDR3 contains 14 residues. V lost 7 bases and J 5 bases, leaving 17 bases between the germline ends. The CDR3 DNA sequence: TGTGCCAGTACCTATTCCGGGAGAGGGGAGACCCAGTACTTC. This sequence encodes CASTYSGRGETQYF.

This clone was seen a few times. The gene calls are TRBV2 and TRBJ1-1; tentatively, D is TRBD1 (5 bases). The CDR3 covers 16 residues. V was clipped by 6 bases and J by 0 bases, with 17 bases between them. Germline-derived CDR1 and CDR2 are SNHLY and FYNNEI. CDR3 amino acids: CASSAPKGLLNTEAFF. CDR3 DNA: TGTGCCAGCAGCGCCCCCAAGGGACTCCTGAACACTGAAGCTTTCTTT.

This chain connects TRBV5-1 to TRBJ2-6; D gene unclear. The germline V gene has CDR1 SGHRS and CDR2 YFSETQ. The length of the CDR3 is 14 residues. V lost 2 bases to trimming and J lost 2 bases, with 5 bases between them. The CDR3 sequence: CASSFTPGANVLTF. CDR3 nucleotide sequence: TGCGCCAGCAGCTTCACCCCTGGGGCCAACGTCCTGACTTTC.

The chain is built from TRBV5-6 and TRBJ1-4; the D is unclear. The CDR3 runs 14 residues. Per germline, CDR1 SGHDT and CDR2 YYEEEE. Trimming removed 6 bases from V and 2 bases from J, with 11 bases in between. CDR3 DNA sequence: TGTGCCAGCAAGGAACGGGCTACTAATGAAAAACTGTTTTTT. Protein product: CASKERATNEKLFF.

This chain links TRBV28 with TRBJ2-7; the match to TRBD1 covers 9 bases. The V gene's germline CDR1 is MDHEN and CDR2 SYDVKM. The CDR3 spans 15 residues. Losses at the gene ends were 5 bases for V and 6 bases for J; bases not matched to a gene: 11. CDR3 nucleotides: TGTGCCAGCAGTCCGATCCGGGACAGGGTGGGCGAGCAGTACTTC. Protein product: CASSPIRDRVGEQYF.

The CDR3 here is CASSFGTSYEQYF. CDR3 DNA sequence: TGTGCCAGCAGTTTCGGGACTAGCTACGAGCAGTACTTC. The V and J genes are TRBV6-5 and TRBJ2-7, with TRBD2 matching over 8 bases. From germline, CDR1 is MNHEY and CDR2 SVGAGI. The CDR3 is made up of 13 amino acids. V dropped 4 bases and J dropped 3; count of bases not matched to a gene: 2.

This chain uses TRBV7-2 with TRBJ1-2; D is unclear. V lost 3 bases and J 6 bases, leaving 14 bases between the germline ends. Germline assignment: CDR1 SGHTA and CDR2 FQGNSA. The CDR3 is 14 residues long. The CDR3 DNA reads TGTGCCAGCAGCTTTACTGGGTTAGTGGATGGCTACACCTTC. This encodes CASSFTGLVDGYTF.

This chain connects TRBV4-2 to TRBJ2-5; 9 bases are a match to TRBD2. The CDR3 covers 15 residues. V gave up 1 base and J gave up 2 bases; unmatched junction bases: 2. Germline CDR1 is LGHNA and CDR2 is YNFKEQ. The CDR3 DNA sequence: TGTGCCAGCAGCCAAGCTAGCGGGGAACAAGAGACCCAGTACTTC. This codes for CASSQASGEQETQYF.

The chain combines TRBV24-1 with TRBJ1-4, with TRBD1 identical over 7 bases. The V and J ends lost 4 bases and 3 bases, in that order; junction bases with no gene match: 10. Germline V gene sequence: CDR1 KGHDR, CDR2 SFDVKD. The CDR3 extends over 17 amino acids. Here the CDR3 reads CATSDIIRDRANEKLFF. The DNA for the CDR3 is TGTGCCACCAGTGACATTATACGGGACAGAGCTAATGAAAAACTGTTTTTT.

The chain is built from TRBV18 and TRBJ1-5, with TRBD1 matching 9 bases. Trimming cost V 5 bases and J 5 bases; bases outside gene matches: 4. This CDR3 contains 14 residues. The germline V gene encodes CDR1 KGHSH and CDR2 LQKENI. The CDR3 here is CASSSTGGHQPQHF. In DNA form, the CDR3 reads TGTGCCAGCTCATCGACAGGGGGGCATCAGCCCCAGCATTTT.

The chain combines TRBV9 with TRBJ2-3; the D call may be TRBD1 or TRBD2 (6 bases each). This CDR3 is built from 16 residues. V was pared by 3 bases and J by 0 bases, with 14 bases between. Germline lookup yields CDR1 SGDLS and CDR2 YYNGEE. CDR3 loop: CASSELWGASTDTQYF. The DNA of the CDR3 is TGTGCCAGCAGCGAACTATGGGGGGCTAGCACAGATACGCAGTATTTT.

This sequence joins TRBV4-2 and TRBJ1-4; 7 nucleotides align to TRBD1. V was pared by 4 bases and J by 5 bases, with 4 bases of the junction left unmatched. This CDR3 comprises 14 residues. The germline CDR1 and CDR2 sequences are LGHNA and YNFKEQ. CDR3 sequence: CASSPGGGNEKLFF. The CDR3 DNA is TGTGCCAGCAGCCCAGGGGGGGGGAATGAAAAACTGTTTTTT.

This sequence joins TRBV5-1 and TRBJ1-4, with D unclear. The CDR3 contains 18 residues. In germline, CDR1 is SGHRS, CDR2 YFSETQ. With 5 bases removed from V and 8 bases from J, the gap between germline ends came to 28 bases. The CDR3 nucleotides read TGCGCCAGCAGTCGAGGACCACTAAATCCGGCGGGGAGAGAAAAACTGTTTTTT. Its protein product is CASSRGPLNPAGREKLFF.